These 4 T cell receptor beta chains share one sample of origin, sequenced in a study of blood T cells in healthy people across ages. For the second PCR, which ran for about 7 to 12 cycles, a sample-barcoded 5' primer and a J-beta primer mix were used. From the 5' RACE reads, TCRdb called clonotypes with MiXCR, one entry per CDR3 protein. The sample includes roughly 1,800,000 distinct CDR3 sequences, about 50% of them seen just once. Source material: blood. The origin of the receptors is a woman in her 40s in good health.

This clonotype appeared a few times. The chain links TRBV12-3 or TRBV12-4 to TRBJ2-5; weak D call: TRBD1 (7 bases). The J call is doubtful: the DNA matches TRBJ2-7 better. The CDR3 covers 14 residues. This chain's CDR3 is CASRTRGDFNEQYF. The CDR3 DNA reads as TGTGCCAGCCGTACCAGGGGGGATTTCAACGAGCAGTACTTC.

The V and J genes are TRBV2 and TRBJ1-5; D is possibly TRBD1 (6 bases). CDR1 and CDR2 from the germline V gene are SNHLY and FYNNEI. V lost 1 base and J 5 bases, leaving 9 bases between the germline ends. The CDR3 totals 14 residues. The CDR3 DNA follows: TGTGCCAGCAGTGAAGGAACAGGGCATCAGCCCCAGCATTTT. Translation gives CASSEGTGHQPQHF.

The chain joins TRBV7-2 to TRBJ2-4; possibly TRBD2 for D (6 bases). Germline CDR1 and CDR2: SGHTA and FQGNSA. Trimming cost V 7 bases and J 0 bases, with 16 bases left between them. This CDR3 has 16 amino acids. This CDR3 reads CASTPGGSIAKNIQYF. In DNA form, the CDR3 reads TGTGCCAGCACCCCTGGAGGGAGTATAGCCAAAAACATTCAGTACTTC.

At least ten counts were recorded for this clonotype. The chain uses TRBV7-2 and TRBJ2-5; the match to TRBD2 covers 14 bases. The CDR3 has 16 residues. The V gene end was trimmed by 5 bases and the J gene end by 2 bases; junction bases not matched to a gene: 4. CDR1 is SGHTA and CDR2 is FQGNSA in the germline V gene. The CDR3 loop reads CASSLGTSGGQETQYF. The CDR3 DNA follows: TGTGCCAGCAGCCTCGGGACTAGCGGGGGACAAGAGACCCAGTACTTC.